Only a few counts were recorded for the clone carrying this T cell receptor beta chain. Data came from immunoSEQ multiplex PCR; TCRdb stores just in-frame clones and leaves some out. The data show 110,000 or so clones, approximately 84% seen once. The CDR3 runs 14 residues. Between the trimmed V and J ends, which lost 5 bases and 0 bases, there was a span of 8 bases. Per germline, CDR1 SNHLY and CDR2 FYNNEI. This entry belongs to a study of blood T cell repertoires in COVID-19. Study-wide background: In each case, the material was cDNA or gDNA derived from T cells, B-cell-depleted T cells, or PBMCs.

The V call is TRBV2, the J call TRBJ1-5, with D possibly being TRBD1 (6 bases). The clonotype comes from a man aged 50-60 years with acute or convalescent COVID-19. The specimen was peripheral blood. The CDR3 bases are TGTGCCAGCAGTAGGGGGAATAGCAATCAGCCCCAGCATTTT. Its translation: CASSRGNSNQPQHF. Looking up the rest from reference TRBV2 and TRBJ1-5 gives the full variable domain: EPEVTQTPSHQVTQMGQEVILRCVPISNHLYFYWYRQILGQKVEFLVSFYNNEISEKSEIFDDQFSVERPDGSNFTLKIRSTKLEDSAMYFCASSRGNSNQPQHFGDGTRLSIL.